The 32 T cell receptor beta chains given below trace back to one sample, sequenced in a study of blood T cell repertoires in COVID-19. Some clones are missing from TCRdb's copy, which holds only in-frame ones; the method was immunoSEQ multiplex PCR. The sample holds more than 250,000 clones, approximately 86% seen once. The sequenced sample consisted of peripheral blood. These receptors originate from a woman aged 25 to 39 who had recovered from COVID-19.

V gene TRBV24-1 combines with J gene TRBJ2-5; D might be TRBD2 (5 bases). The CDR3 extends over 15 amino acids. Trimming took off 5 bases at V and 5 bases at J, with 17 bases between the two ends. Germline CDR1 reads KGHDR; CDR2 reads SFDVKD. The CDR3 here is CATSVRRRAKETQYF. The DNA of the CDR3 is TGTGCCACCAGTGTCCGAAGGCGGGCGAAGGAGACCCAGTACTTC.

The chain employs TRBV18 and TRBJ2-7; TRBD1 aligns across 8 bases. Losses at the gene ends were 5 bases for V and 3 bases for J; bases not matched to a gene: 3. Germline CDR1 KGHSH, CDR2 LQKENI. The CDR3 consists of 13 residues. In DNA form, the CDR3 reads TGTGCCAGCTCAGCCGGACAGGGCTACGAGCAGTACTTC. It encodes CASSAGQGYEQYF.

This clone was counted only a few times. The CDR3 nucleotides are TGTGCCAGCTCACCAGAGCCAAATCCCCTCCACTTT. It codes for CASSPEPNPLHF. The chain has TRBV18 and TRBJ1-6, with D unclear. Germline V gene data show CDR1 as KGHSH and CDR2 as LQKENI. The V end lost 2 bases, the J end lost 13 bases, and 9 bases lay between the germline ends. CDR3 length: 12 residues.

The rearrangement joins TRBV4-1 to TRBJ2-7; TRBD2 matches 14 bases. After removal of 4 bases from V and 1 base from J, the junction contained 18 bases not matched to a gene. The CDR3 has 21 residues. Germline loops: CDR1 MGHRA, CDR2 YSYEKL. CDR3 sequence reads: CASSLEPTRTSGGPLSYEQYF. CDR3 DNA: TGCGCCAGCAGCCTCGAACCCACCCGGACTAGCGGGGGGCCTCTTTCCTACGAGCAGTACTTC.

The chain has TRBV12-3 or TRBV12-4 and TRBJ2-7, with D unclear. Trimming took 6 bases from V and 4 from J, leaving 7 bases between them. The CDR3 is 11 amino acids. The CDR3: CASSPRYEQYF. DNA of the CDR3: TGTGCCAGCAGCCCCAGGTACGAGCAGTACTTC.

The CDR3 sequence: CASSVRLAPYNEQFF. As DNA, the CDR3 is TGTGCCAGCAGCGTCCGACTAGCTCCGTACAATGAGCAGTTCTTC. The chain carries TRBV14 and TRBJ2-1, with 7 bases identical to TRBD2. Germline loops: CDR1 SGHDN, CDR2 FVKESK. This CDR3 spans 15 amino acids. Trimming at V came to 5 bases and at J to 4 bases, leaving 8 bases not matched to a gene.

This chain uses TRBV20-1 with TRBJ1-5; 7 bases line up with TRBD1. Losses at the gene ends were 3 bases for V and 2 bases for J; bases not matched to a gene: 4. The germline CDR1 and CDR2 sequences are DFQATT and SNEGSKA (reference sequence). The CDR3 runs 14 residues. The DNA of the CDR3 is TGCAGTGCTAGTGACAGGGCTCGCAATCAGCCCCAGCATTTT. Translated, it gives CSASDRARNQPQHF.

This chain connects TRBV13 to TRBJ2-3; the match to TRBD1 covers 10 bases. The V gene's germline CDR1 is PRHDT and CDR2 FYEKMQ (reference sequence). The CDR3 loop spans 16 amino acids. With 5 bases clipped from V and 2 bases from J, the junction kept 7 bases outside the gene matches. CDR3 in amino acids: CASSDRGQGTTDTQYF. CDR3 nucleotide sequence: TGTGCCAGCAGCGACCGGGGACAGGGGACCACAGATACGCAGTATTTT. Full variable domain (rest looked up from reference TRBV13 and TRBJ2-3): AAGVIQSPRHLIKEKRETATLKCYPIPRHDTVYWYQQGPGQDPQFLISFYEKMQSDKGSIPDRFSAQQFSDYHSELNMSSLELGDSALYFCASSDRGQGTTDTQYFGPGTRLTVL.

V usage is TRBV12-3 or TRBV12-4 and J usage is TRBJ1-1; no firm D call. V lost 3 bases, J lost 8 bases, and 13 bases lay in between. The CDR3 has 13 residues. As DNA, the CDR3 is TGTGCCAGCAGTTTGCGAGACGGAGGGGAAGCTTTCTTT. Protein product: CASSLRDGGEAFF.

This rearrangement joins TRBV29-1 to TRBJ2-6, with 10 bases identical to TRBD1. Trimming cost V 1 base and J 4 bases; bases outside gene matches: 1. Germline V gives CDR1 SQVTM, CDR2 ANQGSEA. The CDR3 has 15 amino acids. CDR3 in DNA: TGCAGCGTTGAAGGACAGGGGGCCGGGGCCAACGTCCTGACTTTC. Protein product: CSVEGQGAGANVLTF.

This clone occurred once. Other nucleotide sequences in the sample specify the same CDR3. The genes are TRBV10-3 and TRBJ1-2, with 7 bases lining up with TRBD1. Per germline, CDR1 ENHRY and CDR2 SYGVKD. V lost 7 bases to trimming and J lost 1 base; unmatched junction nucleotides: 3. CDR3 length: 13 residues. The DNA for the CDR3 is TGTGCCATCACAGGGGGTTTTAACTATGGCTACACCTTC. This encodes CAITGGFNYGYTF.

This clone was counted a few times. The rearrangement links TRBV2 to TRBJ2-7, with a tentative D call TRBD1 (5 bases). Germline values: CDR1 SNHLY, CDR2 FYNNEI. The CDR3 extends over 12 amino acids. Trimming pared 6 bases from V and 9 bases from J, leaving 15 bases between. CDR3 sequence: CASRDTELWQYF. CDR3 in DNA: TGTGCCAGCAGGGACACGGAGTTGTGGCAGTACTTC.

V gene TRBV30 combines with J gene TRBJ2-6, with 9 bases identical to TRBD1. Germline trimming cut 3 bases from V and 3 bases from J; bases unmatched to any gene: 18. The CDR3 runs 20 residues. The germline V gene encodes CDR1 GTSNPN and CDR2 SVGIG (reference sequence). The CDR3 sequence is CAWRKRTGVGLDFGANVLTF. The CDR3, as DNA: TGTGCCTGGAGAAAGAGGACAGGGGTCGGATTGGACTTTGGGGCCAACGTCCTGACTTTC.

The chain combines TRBV28 with TRBJ2-1; the D is unclear. The CDR3 sequence is 16 residues long. Germline V gene data show CDR1 as MDHEN and CDR2 as SYDVKM. The V end was cut by 4 bases, the J end by 1 base, with 14 bases between. CDR3 DNA sequence: TGTGCCAGCAGTTCCATAACCAGCGTATCCTACAATGAGCAGTTCTTC. It encodes CASSSITSVSYNEQFF.

Worth noting for this clone: This sample also contains other DNA sequences that code for the same CDR3. V and J are TRBV19 and TRBJ1-5, with D perhaps TRBD1 (5 bases). This CDR3 is 12 amino acids long. Germline lookup yields CDR1 LNHDA and CDR2 SQIVND (reference sequence). The germline V and J ends were trimmed by 4 bases and 7 bases, with 8 bases remaining between them. In DNA form, the CDR3 reads TGTGCCAGTAGTACAGGGTCCCAGCCCCAGCATTTT. Residues: CASSTGSQPQHF.

The V and J genes are TRBV28 and TRBJ2-3; 8 bases are shared with TRBD2. The V gene's germline CDR1 is MDHEN and CDR2 SYDVKM. V trimming: 11 bases; J trimming: 6 bases; junction bases outside the gene matches: 16. The CDR3 has 15 residues. CDR3 protein: CAGKRTREGPDTQYF. In DNA form, the CDR3 reads TGTGCCGGGAAAAGGACCCGGGAGGGCCCGGATACGCAGTATTTT.

The chain has TRBV13 and TRBJ2-3, with 9 bases fitting TRBD1. CDR1 PRHDT and CDR2 FYEKMQ come from the germline V gene (reference sequence). The CDR3 length is 15 residues. V was pared by 5 bases and J by 3 bases, with 6 bases of the junction left unmatched. CDR3 residues: CASSQDRGSTDTQYF. The CDR3 nucleotides are TGTGCCAGCAGCCAGGACAGGGGATCGACAGATACGCAGTATTTT.

This chain connects TRBV5-1 to TRBJ2-5; tentatively, D is TRBD1 (6 bases). Per the germline V gene, CDR1 is SGHRS and CDR2 is YFSETQ. V lost 0 bases, J lost 7 bases, and 19 bases lay in between. The CDR3 totals 16 residues. The DNA of the CDR3 is TGCGCCAGCAGCTTGGAAGGACAGATAGCTGGGGGGACCCAGTACTTC. It yields the protein CASSLEGQIAGGTQYF.

The chain is built from TRBV25-1 and TRBJ2-7; D unresolved. CDR1 is MGHDK and CDR2 is SYGVNS in the germline V gene. Deletions cut 2 bases from V and 3 bases from J, with 8 bases between. This CDR3 spans 13 amino acids. Written as DNA, the CDR3 is TGTGCCAGCAGTGAAGGCCAGATCTACGAGCAGTACTTC. Amino acid sequence: CASSEGQIYEQYF.

This chain links TRBV2 with TRBJ2-7; D remains ambiguous. The CDR3 loop spans 10 amino acids. Germline CDR1 SNHLY, CDR2 FYNNEI. V was trimmed by 6 bases and J by 7 bases, leaving 7 bases between them. CDR3 nucleotides: TGTGCCAGCAGAGTAGTTGAGCAGTACTTC. Residues: CASRVVEQYF.

The genes are TRBV7-9 and TRBJ1-1; perhaps TRBD1 as D (5 bases). The V gene's germline CDR1 is SEHNR and CDR2 FQNEAQ (reference sequence). V lost 3 bases and J 1 base, leaving 9 bases between the germline ends. The CDR3 is 14 residues long. CDR3 in amino acids: CASSFSRENTEAFF. The CDR3 DNA reads as TGTGCCAGCAGCTTTTCCAGGGAGAACACTGAAGCTTTCTTT.

The chain carries TRBV6-5 and TRBJ1-1; TRBD1 might be the D (6 bases). The V gene's germline CDR1 is MNHEY and CDR2 SVGAGI. CDR3 length: 14 residues. Trimming stripped 6 bases from V and 5 bases from J, with 16 bases between. The CDR3 region has the DNA TGTGCCAGCAGCCTCTTAACAGGGAGAACTGAAGCTTTCTTT. As protein: CASSLLTGRTEAFF.

The V call is TRBV24-1, the J call TRBJ1-1; 10 bases map to TRBD1. Per the germline V gene, CDR1 is KGHDR and CDR2 is SFDVKD. Trimming at V came to 3 bases and at J to 4 bases, leaving 4 bases not matched to a gene. The CDR3 is made up of 15 amino acids. CDR3 amino acids: CATSDPGTGATEAFF. Written as DNA, the CDR3 is TGTGCCACCAGTGATCCGGGGACAGGGGCCACTGAAGCTTTCTTT.

The chain combines TRBV25-1 with TRBJ1-1; D is undetermined. Trimming removed 3 bases at V and 0 bases at J, with 5 bases between. The germline V gene encodes CDR1 MGHDK and CDR2 SYGVNS. The CDR3 sequence is 13 residues long. DNA for the CDR3: TGTGCCAGCAGTGACCGTTTGAACACTGAAGCTTTCTTT. Translation: CASSDRLNTEAFF.

V is TRBV28 and J is TRBJ2-7, with no clear D. The CDR3 covers 13 residues. Trimming left V 6 bases short and J 5 bases short, with 14 bases between. The V gene's germline CDR1 is MDHEN and CDR2 SYDVKM. CDR3 DNA: TGTGCCAGCAGGCCCCCTGGGCGTAACGAGCAGTACTTC. It specifies CASRPPGRNEQYF.

On this clone: This same CDR3 is encoded by further DNA sequences in the sample. This rearrangement joins TRBV20-1 to TRBJ2-5, with D perhaps TRBD1 (5 bases). The ends were cut back, 6 bases at V and 3 bases at J, with 8 bases in the middle. The CDR3 consists of 11 residues. Germline loops: CDR1 DFQATT, CDR2 SNEGSKA (reference sequence). CDR3 protein: CSAQVEETQYF. DNA for the CDR3: TGCAGTGCACAGGTCGAAGAGACCCAGTACTTC.

The table lists this clone with a few counts. This chain connects TRBV7-8 to TRBJ2-7; 9 nucleotides match TRBD1. The CDR3 is made up of 14 amino acids. Germline assignment: CDR1 SGHVS and CDR2 FQNEAQ. The J segment lost 3 bases and the V segment lost 4 bases, leaving 4 bases of the junction unmatched. Here the CDR3 reads CASSSRTGVYEQYF. The CDR3 DNA is TGTGCCAGCAGCTCCCGGACAGGGGTCTACGAGCAGTACTTC.

This sequence joins TRBV14 and TRBJ1-2; TRBD1 aligns across 7 bases. Trimming at V came to 4 bases and at J to 7 bases, leaving 12 bases not matched to a gene. CDR1 and CDR2 from the germline V gene are SGHDN and FVKESK. The CDR3 consists of 15 residues. In DNA, the CDR3 is TGTGCCAGCAGCCCCAGACGCCAGGGGGAATTTGGCTACACCTTC. The encoded protein is CASSPRRQGEFGYTF.

This rearrangement joins TRBV2 to TRBJ2-5; the match to TRBD1 covers 8 bases. Germline V gives CDR1 SNHLY, CDR2 FYNNEI. Trimming cost V 9 bases and J 5 bases; bases outside gene matches: 8. CDR3 size: 13 residues. CDR3 loop: CARRDRSLETQYF. The CDR3 nucleotides read TGTGCCAGAAGGGACAGGAGTTTGGAGACCCAGTACTTC.

The V call is TRBV7-3, the J call TRBJ1-2; D possibly corresponds to TRBD1 (6 bases). Germline-derived CDR1 and CDR2 are SGHTA and FQGTGA. The CDR3 totals 14 residues. V was trimmed by 4 bases and J by 7 bases, leaving 16 bases between them. CDR3 amino acids: CASSSSPGVAGYTF. CDR3 sequence (DNA): TGTGCCAGCAGCTCATCCCCAGGGGTAGCTGGCTACACCTTC.

The J gene is TRBJ1-1, the V gene TRBV10-1, with D possibly TRBD1 on 6 matching bases. This CDR3 is built from 14 residues. Trimming left V 6 bases short and J 4 bases short, with 15 bases between. Germline CDR1 reads WNHNN; CDR2 reads SYGVQD (reference sequence). As DNA, the CDR3 is TGCGCCAGCAGCAAGGGGGTTCAGGGCACTGAAGCTTTCTTT. It specifies CASSKGVQGTEAFF.

The V and J genes are TRBV27 and TRBJ2-7; 9 bases fit TRBD1. CDR3 length: 14 residues. Trimming cost V 6 bases and J 2 bases; bases outside gene matches: 5. Germline V gives CDR1 MNHEY, CDR2 SMNVEV (reference sequence). The CDR3: CASSIDRGTYEQYF. The CDR3, as DNA: TGTGCCAGCAGCATAGACAGGGGGACCTACGAGCAGTACTTC.